This T cell receptor beta chain was identified in a study of T-cell reconstitution after alpha-beta-depleted transplantation in children (dated by TCRdb to 2015 to 2016). Background on the whole study: The study quantitatively tracked T-cell immune reconstitution after TCRalphabeta/CD19-depleted allogeneic hematopoietic cell transplantation in children using TCR repertoire profiling. Broad study findings and their caveats: In some patients, high TCRbeta diversity at day 60 was attributed to recipient T cells and intrathymic progenitors that had survived conditioning. The apparently early alphabetaT-cell count recovery about two months after transplant was reportedly dependent on only several hundred rapidly expanded clones derived from non-depleted graft cells. Over the following months the frequencies of hyperexpanded clones went down, and after one year T-cell counts and TCRbeta diversity were mostly credited to newly produced T cells.

Interpreted using the paper, the treatment or condition label stands for: allogeneic hematopoietic cell transplantation with graft depleted of TCRalphabeta T cells and CD19 B cells. Transplant recipients were children who received TCRalphabeta/CD19-depleted allogeneic hematopoietic cell grafts. Receptor libraries were prepared by PCR. These reads were obtained on an Illumina HiSeq 2500. To normalize quantification of the TCRbeta repertoire, the TCR libraries were built with molecular barcoding that relied on unique molecular identifiers. The public reads were reprocessed in TCRdb via fastp at Q25 and MiXCR, keeping in-frame beta chains. Each CDR3 protein gets just one entry, which takes the most common genes and DNA from the rows behind it. Counted in this sample were 750,000 to 950,000 distinct CDR3 sequences; less than 20% of them appeared once. The ten largest clones capture approximately 4.5% of the sample.

A note on this clonotype: Which antigen it targets is not known. Base qualities are not at hand, and no much larger clone is one base apart.

The CDR3 holds 16 amino acids from the cysteine to the phenylalanine. Only the CDR3 DNA is retained, 48 bases long and in frame from the first base. From V the trimming removes 5 bases and from J it removes 0 bases, while the gene matches leave 6 bases of the junction unaccounted for. The CDR1 and CDR2 encoded by the germline V gene are SGHAT and FQNNGV. The sequences come from PBMCs, mostly from graft donor cells, collected 360 days after TCRalphabeta/CD19-depleted stem cell transplant. In this chain, TRBV11-2 is recombined with TRBJ2-2; TRBD1 agrees with 7 junctional bases. This sequence was found in a male patient between 5 and 17 years old who had a stem cell transplant for acute lymphoblastic leukemia, so the T cells may come from the graft donor. The DNA sequence reads TGTGCCAGCAGCGCATTACAGGGGTCGAACACCGGGGAGCTGTTTTTT. Translated, this is CASSALQGSNTGELFF. This CDR3, with the reference TRBV11-2 and TRBJ2-2 proteins standing in past its ends, gives the full variable domain EAGVAQSPRYKIIEKRQSVAFWCNPISGHATLYWYQQILGQGPKLLIQFQNNGVVDDSQLPKDRFSAERLKGVDSTLKIQPAKLEDSAVYLCASSALQGSNTGELFFGEGSRLTVL.